This T cell receptor beta chain was sequenced for a study of T cell responses to AZD1222 COVID-19 vaccine. Study-level results: Spike was spanned by vaccine-associated CD4 TCRs, with dominance at 160-218 and 743-854.

Germline V CDR1 and CDR2: SGHRS, YFSETQ. CDR3 length: 14 amino acids. The V gene lost 3 bases and the J gene lost 4 bases, with 10 bases spanning the gap. Sequencing was performed with immunoSEQ multiplex PCR; in TCRdb, only in-frame clones are kept and a portion is missing. The repertoire holds more than 90,000 clones, with approximately 84% as singletons. Second doses were pooled across both intervals (about 4 or about 12 weeks). Of note for this clone: What it recognizes is unknown.

The chain carries TRBV5-1 and TRBJ2-2, with D perhaps matching TRBD1 (6 bases). The sequence derives from an adult who received the AZD1222 COVID-19 vaccine. The sample was peripheral blood, taken 28 days after the second AZD1222 dose. The CDR3 coding sequence is TGCGCCAGCAGCTGGGGGACAAGCACCGGGGAGCTGTTTTTT. It codes for CASSWGTSTGELFF.